Following are 32 T cell receptor beta chains from one sample sequenced in a study of monozygotic twins with cystic fibrosis. Clones were sequenced by immunoSEQ multiplex PCR, and TCRdb holds only the in-frame ones, with some missing. The repertoire holds approximately 25,000 clones, with 80% to 95% as singletons. Specimen: blood. The source of these receptors is a girl aged 2 to 9 with cystic fibrosis.

The genes are TRBV6-5 and TRBJ1-2; D might be TRBD1 (6 bases). The CDR3 is made up of 15 amino acids. Germline CDR1 MNHEY, CDR2 SVGAGI. Trimming cost V 6 bases and J 7 bases, with 21 bases left between them. CDR3 residues: CASRGSVGGARGYTF. CDR3 bases: TGTGCCAGCAGGGGATCCGTTGGGGGGGCGCGTGGCTACACCTTC.

The CDR3 loop is CASSPLQGKSNQPQHF. In DNA form, the CDR3 reads TGTGCCAGCAGTCCGCTACAGGGTAAGAGCAATCAGCCCCAGCATTTT. V is TRBV27 and J is TRBJ1-5, with D tentatively TRBD1 (6 bases). Trimming cost V 5 bases and J 1 base, with 15 bases left between them. CDR1 and CDR2 (germline): MNHEY, SMNVEV (reference sequence). This CDR3 spans 16 amino acids.

V is TRBV5-1 and J is TRBJ1-1; D unclear. Trimming removed 1 base from V and 1 base from J, with 14 bases in between. The CDR3 is 16 residues long. From germline, CDR1 is SGHRS and CDR2 YFSETQ. The CDR3 spells CASSLLSDQANTEAFF. The DNA for the CDR3 is TGCGCCAGCAGCTTGTTATCAGATCAAGCGAACACTGAAGCTTTCTTT.

This clone was recorded once. The chain is built from TRBV7-2 and TRBJ2-4; 9 bases agree with TRBD1. Per the germline V gene, CDR1 is SGHTA and CDR2 is FQGNSA. With V trimmed by 0 bases and J by 6 bases, 3 bases remained unmatched. This CDR3 spans 15 amino acids. CDR3 region: CASSLAVGQGNIQYF. The CDR3 coding sequence is TGTGCCAGCAGCTTAGCAGTGGGACAGGGAAACATTCAGTACTTC.

The V gene is TRBV9, the J gene TRBJ2-1; 10 bases align to TRBD2. The V gene's germline CDR1 is SGDLS and CDR2 YYNGEE. The CDR3 has 16 residues. The V and J ends lost 5 bases and 4 bases, in that order; junction bases with no gene match: 9. The CDR3 nucleotides are TGTGCCAGCAGGCGTTCCGGGACTAGCGAGTACAATGAGCAGTTCTTC. Translated: CASRRSGTSEYNEQFF.

The chain uses TRBV7-2 and TRBJ1-5; D is undetermined. Trimming pared 2 bases from V and 1 base from J, leaving 3 bases between. This CDR3 spans 13 amino acids. The germline CDR1 and CDR2 sequences are SGHTA and FQGNSA. The CDR3 bases are TGTGCCAGCAGCTTATGGAGCAATCAGCCCCAGCATTTT. Protein sequence: CASSLWSNQPQHF.

J is TRBJ1-5 and V is TRBV19; the match to TRBD1 covers 8 bases. CDR1 and CDR2 (germline): LNHDA, SQIVND (reference sequence). With V trimmed by 6 bases and J by 8 bases, 12 bases remained unmatched. The CDR3 length is 15 residues. CDR3 coding DNA: TGTGCCAGTAGGGGGACAGGCGGGGTATATGAGCCCCAGCATTTT. Its protein product is CASRGTGGVYEPQHF.

This chain connects TRBV7-2 to TRBJ1-2; weak D call: TRBD1 (6 bases). V was pared by 2 bases and J by 7 bases, with 17 bases between. This CDR3 spans 15 amino acids. Germline V gives CDR1 SGHTA, CDR2 FQGNSA. The CDR3 region is CASSLSWGAGSGYTF. CDR3 bases: TGTGCCAGCAGCTTATCGTGGGGGGCGGGGTCTGGCTACACCTTC.

V is TRBV9 and J is TRBJ2-2; no definite D call. The length of the CDR3 is 14 residues. Trimming took off 0 bases at V and 3 bases at J, with 6 bases between the two ends. Per the germline V gene, CDR1 is SGDLS and CDR2 is YYNGEE. The CDR3 here is CASSVGFYTGELFF. In DNA form, the CDR3 reads TGTGCCAGCAGCGTAGGCTTTTACACCGGGGAGCTGTTTTTT.

The chain recombines TRBV4-2 with TRBJ2-7; 11 bases fit TRBD2. This CDR3 has 15 amino acids. The germline gives CDR1 LGHNA, CDR2 YNFKEQ. The junction had 2 bases not matched to a gene; V was cut back by 0 bases and J by 4 bases. The CDR3 here is CASSQDLAGGYEQYF. DNA of the CDR3: TGTGCCAGCAGCCAAGATCTAGCGGGGGGTTACGAGCAGTACTTC.

This rearrangement joins TRBV5-1 to TRBJ2-1, with TRBD2 matching over 7 bases. Germline V CDR1 and CDR2: SGHRS, YFSETQ. J lost 6 bases, V lost 0 bases, and 6 bases had no gene match. The CDR3 is made up of 15 amino acids. CDR3 protein: CASSLAASGINEQFF. The DNA for the CDR3 is TGCGCCAGCAGCTTGGCGGCTAGCGGTATCAATGAGCAGTTCTTC.

The chain couples TRBV6-5 to TRBJ1-1; D is perhaps TRBD1 (5 bases). Germline loops: CDR1 MNHEY, CDR2 SVGAGI. The CDR3 contains 13 residues. V lost 4 bases and J lost 1, with 7 bases in between. The DNA of the CDR3 is TGTGCCAGCAGTTTAGGGGAGAACACTGAAGCTTTCTTT. Amino acid sequence: CASSLGENTEAFF.

This clone came up a few times. The rearrangement links TRBV7-2 to TRBJ1-1; D unclear. Germline V gene lookup returns CDR1 SGHTA and CDR2 FQGNSA. The V end was cut by 0 bases, the J end by 1 base, with 3 bases between. This CDR3 is 13 amino acids long. The CDR3 sequence: CASSLAENTEAFF. The CDR3 DNA sequence: TGTGCCAGCAGCTTAGCAGAGAACACTGAAGCTTTCTTT.

The rearrangement joins TRBV13 to TRBJ1-2; D is possibly TRBD1 (5 bases). V gave up 2 bases and J gave up 5 bases, with 15 bases separating them. Germline CDR1 reads PRHDT; CDR2 reads FYEKMQ (reference sequence). This CDR3 comprises 15 residues. Here the CDR3 reads CASSLFGGKGYGYTF. In DNA, the CDR3 is TGTGCCAGCAGCTTATTTGGGGGAAAGGGATATGGCTACACCTTC.

V usage is TRBV5-1 and J usage is TRBJ2-1; 13 nucleotides align to TRBD2. The germline CDR1 and CDR2 sequences are SGHRS and YFSETQ. This CDR3 is 16 amino acids long. V shed 4 bases, J shed 1 base, and the junction held 2 bases outside the gene matches. The CDR3 here is CASSPGLAGSYNEQFF. For the CDR3, the DNA is TGCGCCAGCAGCCCGGGACTAGCGGGGTCCTACAATGAGCAGTTCTTC. The full variable domain, completed using reference TRBV5-1 and TRBJ2-1, is KAGVTQTPRYLIKTRGQQVTLSCSPISGHRSVSWYQQTPGQGLQFLFEYFSETQRNKGNFPGRFSGRQFSNSRSEMNVSTLELGDSALYLCASSPGLAGSYNEQFFGPGTRLTVL.

The V and J genes are TRBV10-3 and TRBJ2-5, with a weak D call TRBD1 (6 bases). CDR1 is ENHRY, CDR2 SYGVKD, per germline. V was shortened by 0 bases and J by 1 base, with 9 bases between the two germline ends. There are 15 residues in the CDR3. CDR3 region: CAISESGAGQETQYF. DNA for the CDR3: TGTGCCATCAGTGAGTCGGGGGCGGGCCAAGAGACCCAGTACTTC.

The chain uses TRBV7-8 and TRBJ2-7; D is possibly TRBD2 (6 bases). From germline, CDR1 is SGHVS and CDR2 FQNEAQ. This CDR3 is built from 13 residues. V was pared by 3 bases and J by 4 bases, with 10 bases between. Written as DNA, the CDR3 is TGTGCCAGCAGCTTGACGGGGGTGTACGAGCAGTACTTC. The encoded protein is CASSLTGVYEQYF.

V usage is TRBV5-1 and J usage is TRBJ2-5, with D maybe TRBD2 (5 bases). This CDR3 has 15 residues. The V end was cut by 0 bases, the J end by 6 bases, with 15 bases between. CDR1 and CDR2 (germline): SGHRS, YFSETQ. CDR3 nucleotides: TGCGCCAGCAGCTTGGACAGCTGGGTCGGGAAGACCCAGTACTTC. It translates to CASSLDSWVGKTQYF.

The V and J genes are TRBV27 and TRBJ2-3; the match to TRBD2 covers 9 bases. Losses at the gene ends were 3 bases for V and 2 bases for J; bases not matched to a gene: 3. Germline lookup yields CDR1 MNHEY and CDR2 SMNVEV (reference sequence). This CDR3 spans 15 amino acids. CDR3 bases: TGTGCCAGCAGTTTGCGCGGGGGGGCCACAGATACGCAGTATTTT. Its protein is CASSLRGGATDTQYF.

This chain connects TRBV6-5 to TRBJ1-5; weak D call: TRBD1 (5 bases). The CDR3 spans 15 residues. V was clipped by 2 bases and J by 1 base, with 9 bases between them. Germline loops: CDR1 MNHEY, CDR2 SVGAGI. The chain's CDR3 is CASSYGGGSNQPQHF. The CDR3 DNA reads as TGTGCCAGCAGTTACGGGGGTGGAAGCAATCAGCCCCAGCATTTT.

The gene calls are TRBV9 and TRBJ2-1, with D possibly being TRBD1 or TRBD2 (5 bases each). The CDR3 runs 16 residues. Germline lookup yields CDR1 SGDLS and CDR2 YYNGEE. Deletions cut 0 bases from V and 0 bases from J, with 10 bases between. The CDR3 nucleotides are TGTGCCAGCAGCGTAGAGGGGAGAAGCTCCTACAATGAGCAGTTCTTC. Residues: CASSVEGRSSYNEQFF. The complete variable domain, with remaining parts taken from reference TRBV9 and TRBJ2-1, reads DSGVTQTPKHLITATGQRVTLRCSPRSGDLSVYWYQQSLDQGLQFLIQYYNGEERAKGNILERFSAQQFPDLHSELNLSSLELGDSALYFCASSVEGRSSYNEQFFGPGTRLTVL.

The chain joins TRBV5-1 to TRBJ2-5; 7 bases map to TRBD1. Germline V lookup: CDR1 SGHRS, CDR2 YFSETQ. The CDR3 is made up of 14 amino acids. Unmatched junction bases numbered 2, after V lost 0 bases and J lost 3 bases. CDR3 region: CASSLEGAKETQYF. The CDR3 bases are TGCGCCAGCAGCTTGGAGGGGGCGAAAGAGACCCAGTACTTC.

The CDR3 DNA sequence: TGTGCCAGCAGTTTAACGGGGACAGGGGATTGCGAGCAGTACTTC. Translation gives CASSLTGTGDCEQYF. The V and J genes are TRBV28 and TRBJ2-7, with 10 bases identical to TRBD1. Germline values: CDR1 MDHEN, CDR2 SYDVKM. There are 15 residues in the CDR3. Losses at the gene ends were 2 bases for V and 6 bases for J; bases not matched to a gene: 7. Complete variable domain (other parts from reference TRBV28 and TRBJ2-7): DVKVTQSSRYLVKRTGEKVFLECVQDMDHENMFWYRQDPGLGLRLIYFSYDVKMKEKGDIPEGYSVSREKKERFSLILESASTNQTSMYLCASSLTGTGDCEQYFGPGTRLTVT.

The V gene is TRBV4-3, the J gene TRBJ2-5, with D tentatively TRBD2 (5 bases). Per the germline V gene, CDR1 is LGHNA and CDR2 is YSLEER. V dropped 0 bases and J dropped 5 bases, with 13 bases sitting between them. CDR3 length equals 15 residues. The CDR3 sequence is CASSQDLREGETQYF. CDR3 coding DNA: TGCGCCAGCAGCCAAGATTTGAGGGAAGGGGAGACCCAGTACTTC.

V is TRBV29-1 and J is TRBJ1-1; the D gene is possibly TRBD1 (5 bases). The CDR3 loop spans 13 amino acids. Trimming stripped 0 bases from V and 1 base from J, with 6 bases between. CDR1 SQVTM and CDR2 ANQGSEA come from the germline V gene. CDR3 sequence reads: CSVEDGQNTEAFF. CDR3 in DNA: TGCAGCGTTGAAGATGGACAGAACACTGAAGCTTTCTTT. Complete variable domain (other parts from reference TRBV29-1 and TRBJ1-1): SAVISQKPSRDICQRGTSLTIQCQVDSQVTMMFWYRQQPGQSLTLIATANQGSEATYESGFVIDKFPISRPNLTFSTLTVSNMSPEDSSIYLCSVEDGQNTEAFFGQGTRLTVV.

With regard to this clone: At one end the junction does not follow the germline gene, possibly because of a read error. V is TRBV4-3 and J is TRBJ2-6; D might be TRBD1 (5 bases). Germline-derived CDR1 and CDR2 are LGHNA and YSLEER. The CDR3 consists of 14 residues. CDR3: CASGKESGANVPTF. CDR3 in DNA: TGCGCCAGCGGCAAAGAATCTGGGGCCAACGTCCCGACTTTC.

This chain links TRBV25-1 with TRBJ1-2; no reliable D call. Germline CDR1 and CDR2: MGHDK and SYGVNS. This CDR3 contains 15 residues. The V and J ends lost 1 base and 6 bases respectively, with 15 bases between them. CDR3 residues: CASSEFGGLVDGYTF. CDR3 DNA: TGTGCCAGCAGTGAATTCGGCGGTCTGGTCGATGGCTACACCTTC.

J is TRBJ1-2 and V is TRBV27; D not certain. CDR3 size: 13 residues. Trimming removed 3 bases at V and 5 bases at J, with 10 bases between. From germline, CDR1 is MNHEY and CDR2 SMNVEV (reference sequence). CDR3 region: CASSFRGYYGYTF. DNA for the CDR3: TGTGCCAGCAGTTTTCGTGGGTATTATGGCTACACCTTC.

The chain is built from TRBV6-6 and TRBJ1-2, with unresolved D. The CDR3 is 13 amino acids. Per germline, CDR1 MNHNY and CDR2 SVGAGI (reference sequence). The V and J ends lost 7 bases and 3 bases respectively, with 12 bases between them. CDR3 coding DNA: TGTGCCAGCACAGGCAGGAGGGACTATGGCTACACCTTC. It is translated as CASTGRRDYGYTF.

The chain couples TRBV7-9 to TRBJ2-5; D might be TRBD1 (6 bases). This CDR3 spans 16 amino acids. The germline V gene has CDR1 SEHNR and CDR2 FQNEAQ (reference sequence). V lost 1 base and J lost 0, with 12 bases in between. The DNA of the CDR3 is TGTGCCAGCAGCTTAGTTGCAGGGGATTACCAAGAGACCCAGTACTTC. Residues: CASSLVAGDYQETQYF.

This clone was observed once. The chain employs TRBV30 and TRBJ1-2; D unclear. Germline lookup yields CDR1 GTSNPN and CDR2 SVGIG (reference sequence). The CDR3 is made up of 13 amino acids. V was trimmed by 2 bases and J by 3 bases, leaving 10 bases between them. Written as DNA, the CDR3 is TGTGCCTGGAGTTTCCGGGGAGACTATGGCTACACCTTC. It codes for CAWSFRGDYGYTF.

V and J are TRBV10-3 and TRBJ2-3; the match to TRBD2 covers 8 bases. The CDR3 is 20 residues long. V gave up 2 bases and J gave up 6 bases; unmatched junction bases: 22. Germline assignment: CDR1 ENHRY and CDR2 SYGVKD. The CDR3 sequence is CAISESGPQVPSGGIDTQYF. Here the CDR3 DNA reads TGTGCCATCAGTGAGAGTGGTCCCCAGGTCCCCAGCGGGGGAATCGATACGCAGTATTTT.